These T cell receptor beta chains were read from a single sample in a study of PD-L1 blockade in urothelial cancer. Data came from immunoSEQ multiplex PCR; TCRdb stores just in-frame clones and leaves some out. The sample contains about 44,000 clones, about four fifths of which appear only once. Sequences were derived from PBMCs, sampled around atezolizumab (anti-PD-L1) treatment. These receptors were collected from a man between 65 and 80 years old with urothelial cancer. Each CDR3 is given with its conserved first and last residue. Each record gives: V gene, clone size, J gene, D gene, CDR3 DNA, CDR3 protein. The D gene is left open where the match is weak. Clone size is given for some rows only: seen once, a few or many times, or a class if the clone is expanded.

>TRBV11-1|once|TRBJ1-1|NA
TGTGCCAGCAGCTTAGCGGCAGGGTCCACTGAAGCTTTCTTT
CASSLAAGSTEAFF
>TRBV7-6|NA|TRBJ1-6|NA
TGTGCCAGCAGCTTAGCAGGGGGTTCACCCCTCCACTTT
CASSLAGGSPLHF
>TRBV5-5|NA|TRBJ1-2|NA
TGTGCCAGCAGCTTGTCGTACAGGGAAGGCTACACCTTC
CASSLSYREGYTF
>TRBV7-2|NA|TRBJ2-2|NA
TGTGCCAGCAGCCGAACAACCGGGGGCACCGGGGAGCTGTTTTTT
CASSRTTGGTGELFF
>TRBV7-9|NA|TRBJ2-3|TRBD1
TGTGCCAGCAGCTTAGGGCAGATGGCGGACAGGGGAACAGATACGCAGTATTTT
CASSLGQMADRGTDTQYF
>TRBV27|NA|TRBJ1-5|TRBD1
TGTGCCAGCAGTCGGGACAGGGCAGGCAATCAGCCCCAGCATTTT
CASSRDRAGNQPQHF
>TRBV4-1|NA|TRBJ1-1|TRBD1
TGCGCCAGCAGCCAAGGCAGGGGGTGGACTGAAGCTTTCTTT
CASSQGRGWTEAFF
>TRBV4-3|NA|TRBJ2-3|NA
TGCGCCAGCAGCCGAGGGGGGGGCGGGAGTAGGGGAGATACGCAGTATTTT
CASSRGGGGSRGDTQYF
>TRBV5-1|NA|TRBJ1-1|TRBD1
TGCGCCAGCAGCTGGGGGGACAGGGGGAGGATCACTGAAGCTTTCTTT
CASSWGDRGRITEAFF
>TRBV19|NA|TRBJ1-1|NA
TGTGCCAGTAGTGCTGCCACAGTGCGGAACACTGAAGCTTTCTTT
CASSAATVRNTEAFF
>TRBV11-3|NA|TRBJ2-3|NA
TGTGCCAGCAGCTCCCTAGGGGGTGGCACAGATACGCAGTATTTT
CASSSLGGGTDTQYF